This is a list of T cell receptor beta chains from one sample in a study of tumor-infiltrating lymphocytes in primary liver carcinoma. TCRdb analysed the multiplex PCR reads with MiXCR anew, one entry per CDR3 protein. Of tens of thousands of distinct CDR3 sequences in the sample, about two thirds were seen once. Input material: liver tumor tissue from sampling region 2. Receptors originate from a man aged 35 to 55 with primary liver carcinoma and hepatitis B virus infection. The CDR3 runs from the conserved cysteine through the conserved F or W. D genes are given only for firm matches. Clone sizes are given selectively: once, few, many, or a class where the clone is expanded.

TRBJ2-5 | NA | TRBV6-5 | TRBD1 | CASSGTGAGEETKYF
TRBJ2-1 | NA | TRBV4-3 | NA | CASSQDLGSSSCTEQFF
TRBJ2-2 | NA | TRBV12-3/TRBV12-4 | TRBD1 | CVSSFFGHRGPGTGELFF
TRBJ2-5 | NA | TRBV11-2 | NA | CARSLTAGVSGETQYF
TRBJ1-2 | NA | TRBV4-3 | TRBD1 | CASGRKTGQGNYGYTF
TRBJ2-1 | few | TRBV4-3 | TRBD2 | CASSQDQASSGSAQFF
TRBJ2-6 | NA | TRBV7-9 | NA | CTSSHDRLSSGANVLTF
TRBJ2-1 | NA | TRBV6-5 | TRBD2 | CASSRSGLIDEQFF
TRBJ2-1 | NA | TRBV11-1 | NA | CVSSLARTRGREQFF
TRBJ2-5 | NA | TRBV11-2 | TRBD1 | CASSQTPSRGKDTQYF
TRBJ2-7 | NA | TRBV12-3/TRBV12-4 | TRBD1 | CVSSRTGTGTYEQYF
TRBJ2-7 | NA | TRBV11-2 | TRBD2 | CASSLTFAGGDEQYF
TRBJ1-1 | NA | TRBV4-1 | NA | CASRGLGAEAFF
TRBJ1-3 | NA | TRBV12-1 | NA | CASNLPSGSTIYF